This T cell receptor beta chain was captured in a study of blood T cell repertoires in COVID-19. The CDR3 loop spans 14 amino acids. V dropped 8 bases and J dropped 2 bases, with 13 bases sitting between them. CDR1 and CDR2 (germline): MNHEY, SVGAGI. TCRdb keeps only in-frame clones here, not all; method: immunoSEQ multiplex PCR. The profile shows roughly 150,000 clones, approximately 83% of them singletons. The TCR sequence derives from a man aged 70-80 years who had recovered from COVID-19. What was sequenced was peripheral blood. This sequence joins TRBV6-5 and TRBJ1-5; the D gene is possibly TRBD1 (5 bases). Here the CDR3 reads CASSNQGGNQPQHF. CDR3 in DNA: TGTGCCAGCTCCAATCAGGGTGGCAATCAGCCCCAGCATTTT.